The 26 T cell receptor beta chains below all came from one sample that was sequenced in a study of long-term antiretroviral therapy in people with HIV. The run of the v3.0 immunoSEQ assay was at survey level. Only in-frame clones appear in the TCRdb table, and some are missing; sequencing was by immunoSEQ multiplex PCR. The sample lists about 16,000 clones, 60% to 80% occurring once. The specimen comprised unsorted PBMCs, sampled 1.5 years before starting antiretroviral therapy. The receptors here all came from a woman between 50 and 59 years old with HIV.

J is TRBJ2-3 and V is TRBV10-3; 8 nucleotides match TRBD1. The germline V gene has CDR1 ENHRY and CDR2 SYGVKD. The CDR3 covers 13 residues. Trimming took 9 bases from V and 3 from J; bases not matched to a gene: 5. The CDR3 here is CAIRTGSTDTQYF. DNA for the CDR3: TGTGCCATTCGGACAGGGTCGACAGATACGCAGTATTTT.

The rearrangement uses TRBV7-2 and TRBJ2-1; D is unclear. Germline CDR1 SGHTA, CDR2 FQGNSA. With 1 base removed from V and 6 bases from J, the gap between germline ends came to 4 bases. This CDR3 is built from 12 residues. CDR3 bases: TGTGCCAGCAGCTTAGTAAGCAATGAGCAGTTCTTC. Its translation is CASSLVSNEQFF.

The chain has TRBV7-9 and TRBJ2-3; TRBD1 matches 11 bases. Germline V gene lookup returns CDR1 SEHNR and CDR2 FQNEAQ (reference sequence). CDR3 size: 18 residues. Trimming removed 5 bases from V and 1 base from J; junction bases left unmatched: 11. As DNA, the CDR3 is TGTGCCAGCAGCCCGAATACCCCGGGACAGGGGGGCACAGATACGCAGTATTTT. Its protein is CASSPNTPGQGGTDTQYF.

The gene calls are TRBV2 and TRBJ2-2; either TRBD1 or TRBD2 may supply D (5 bases each). Germline V gene lookup returns CDR1 SNHLY and CDR2 FYNNEI. The CDR3 extends over 13 amino acids. The V end was cut by 6 bases, the J end by 4 bases, with 9 bases between. The CDR3 here is CASRGTVTGELFF. CDR3 bases: TGTGCCAGCAGGGGGACGGTCACCGGGGAGCTGTTTTTT.

The chain carries TRBV6-1 and TRBJ2-7; D possibly uses TRBD1 or TRBD2 (5 bases each). CDR3 size: 15 residues. Germline values: CDR1 MNHNS, CDR2 SASEGT. Between the trimmed V and J ends, which lost 4 bases and 2 bases, there was a span of 15 bases. CDR3 region: CASSVSGTSAYEQYF. CDR3 nucleotides: TGTGCCAGCAGTGTTTCCGGGACGTCCGCCTACGAGCAGTACTTC.

This sequence joins TRBV6-1 and TRBJ1-2; 7 positions match TRBD1. Germline V gene data show CDR1 as MNHNS and CDR2 as SASEGT. V was pared by 6 bases and J by 4 bases, with 5 bases of the junction left unmatched. The CDR3 runs 13 residues. The CDR3 bases are TGTGCCAGCAGGCACCGGGACAGCTATGGCTACACCTTC. Encoded protein: CASRHRDSYGYTF.

The genes are TRBV6-1 and TRBJ1-6; TRBD1 matches 9 bases. Looked up from germline, CDR1 is MNHNS and CDR2 is SASEGT. CDR3 size: 15 residues. The V segment lost 6 bases and the J segment 5 bases; nucleotides outside the gene matches: 5. This CDR3 is CASRDRGRDNSPLHF. DNA of the CDR3: TGTGCCAGCAGGGACAGGGGTCGGGATAATTCACCCCTCCACTTT.

V usage is TRBV6-5 and J usage is TRBJ1-5, with D perhaps matching TRBD1 (6 bases). Germline CDR1 MNHEY, CDR2 SVGAGI. The CDR3 extends over 13 amino acids. V dropped 7 bases and J dropped 6 bases, with 13 bases sitting between them. The CDR3 protein is CASKGGAGQPQHF. For the CDR3, the DNA is TGTGCCAGCAAGGGGGGGGCCGGTCAGCCCCAGCATTTT.

The V call is TRBV9, the J call TRBJ2-5, with 9 nucleotides matching TRBD2. Germline V CDR1 and CDR2: SGDLS, YYNGEE. V lost 3 bases and J lost 7; bases outside the gene matches: 10. This CDR3 region has 15 residues. The CDR3 sequence: CASSATSGGFMTQYF. CDR3 DNA sequence: TGTGCCAGCAGCGCCACCAGCGGGGGGTTTATGACCCAGTACTTC.

The chain recombines TRBV5-1 with TRBJ1-1; a possible D gene is TRBD1 (6 bases). Germline values: CDR1 SGHRS, CDR2 YFSETQ. V was pared by 0 bases and J by 5 bases, with 14 bases between. This CDR3 is built from 15 residues. The CDR3 loop is CASSLDGGRGTEAFF. CDR3 DNA sequence: TGCGCCAGCAGCTTGGACGGGGGGAGGGGGACTGAAGCTTTCTTT.

J is TRBJ1-4 and V is TRBV7-6; possibly TRBD1 for D (6 bases). CDR3 length: 15 residues. CDR1 and CDR2 (germline): SGHVS, FNYEAQ. Trimming shortened V by 5 bases and J by 7 bases, and 17 bases separated the two germline ends. For the CDR3, the DNA is TGTGCCAGCAGCCGCTGGGGGCGACAGGCTGAAAAACTGTTTTTT. Protein product: CASSRWGRQAEKLFF.

The gene calls are TRBV18 and TRBJ2-3; 12 bases agree with TRBD2. This CDR3 is built from 18 residues. Germline V gives CDR1 KGHSH, CDR2 LQKENI. The V gene end was trimmed by 6 bases and the J gene end by 4 bases; junction bases not matched to a gene: 14. The CDR3, as DNA: TGTGCCAGCTCGCTACTTCCAGCTAGCGGGGGGGCCGCAGATACGCAGTATTTT. Translated: CASSLLPASGGAADTQYF.

J is TRBJ1-3 and V is TRBV4-2; 7 bases align to TRBD1. Germline V lookup: CDR1 LGHNA, CDR2 YNFKEQ. Trimming took 3 bases from V and 0 from J; bases not matched to a gene: 11. CDR3 length: 18 amino acids. CDR3 nucleotide sequence: TGTGCCAGCAGCCAGCAGCCAACAGGGGCCCTCTCTGGAAACACCATATATTTT. It codes for CASSQQPTGALSGNTIYF.

This clone was seen more than once but under ten times. The chain couples TRBV4-1 to TRBJ2-3, with D possibly being TRBD1 or TRBD2 (6 bases each). The CDR3 is made up of 16 amino acids. Trimming removed 5 bases from V and 0 bases from J, with 15 bases in between. Germline values: CDR1 MGHRA, CDR2 YSYEKL. This CDR3 reads CASSARGGRSTDTQYF. The CDR3 DNA reads as TGCGCCAGCAGCGCCCGAGGGGGGCGCAGCACAGATACGCAGTATTTT.

The chain joins TRBV18 to TRBJ2-3; 8 bases are shared with TRBD1. V lost 4 bases and J lost 0; bases outside the gene matches: 6. The CDR3 sequence is 16 residues long. Germline CDR1 reads KGHSH; CDR2 reads LQKENI. The CDR3 DNA is TGTGCCAGCTCACTTTGGGACAGGACTAGCACAGATACGCAGTATTTT. Protein sequence: CASSLWDRTSTDTQYF.

The chain is built from TRBV7-9 and TRBJ1-3; a weak D match, TRBD1 (5 bases). The germline V gene has CDR1 SEHNR and CDR2 FQNEAQ (reference sequence). The CDR3 sequence is 15 residues long. The germline V and J ends were trimmed by 5 bases and 0 bases, with 11 bases remaining between them. The CDR3 DNA reads as TGTGCCAGCAGCCCGGGCGGGGCCTCTGGAAACACCATATATTTT. It translates to CASSPGGASGNTIYF.

The chain links TRBV27 to TRBJ1-6; D gene ambiguous. Germline V gene data show CDR1 as MNHEY and CDR2 as SMNVEV (reference sequence). V was clipped by 5 bases and J by 6 bases, with 14 bases between them. This CDR3 region has 15 residues. The CDR3 nucleotides read TGTGCCAGCAGTCCTCGCCCCGGAGGTAATTCACCCCTCCACTTT. Translation: CASSPRPGGNSPLHF.

This clone was picked up a small number of times. The gene calls are TRBV5-1 and TRBJ1-1, with TRBD1 identical over 10 bases. The germline CDR1 and CDR2 sequences are SGHRS and YFSETQ. This CDR3 is built from 14 residues. With V trimmed by 4 bases and J by 3 bases, 3 bases remained unmatched. DNA for the CDR3: TGCGCCAGCAGCGGACAGGGGGATTACACTGAAGCTTTCTTT. Its protein is CASSGQGDYTEAFF.

This chain links TRBV15 with TRBJ1-4; TRBD1 might be the D (6 bases). V lost 1 base and J 0 bases, leaving 9 bases between the germline ends. CDR3 length: 16 residues. Germline V gene data show CDR1 as LNHNV and CDR2 as YYDKDF (reference sequence). The DNA of the CDR3 is TGTGCCACCAGCAGAGGCCACAGGGCAACTAATGAAAAACTGTTTTTT. Translated, it gives CATSRGHRATNEKLFF.

The chain couples TRBV21-1 to TRBJ2-1; TRBD1 is the table's D call and was not checked against the DNA. TRBV21-1 is a documented pseudogene. There are 18 residues in the CDR3. The CDR3 reads CASSKHDRVGVSYNEQFF. The CDR3 DNA is TGTGCCAGCAGCAAACACGACAGGGTGGGCGTCTCCTACAATGAGCAGTTCTTC.

V and J are TRBV7-2 and TRBJ2-7; D gene ambiguous. The V end was cut by 5 bases, the J end by 2 bases, with 4 bases between. Germline V lookup: CDR1 SGHTA, CDR2 FQGNSA. The CDR3 has 11 residues. The CDR3 region is CASSPAYEQYF. CDR3 bases: TGTGCCAGCAGCCCCGCCTACGAGCAGTACTTC.

This clone is medium-sized in the sample. The chain recombines TRBV7-9 with TRBJ2-7; no clear D. The CDR3 is made up of 13 amino acids. V was clipped by 5 bases and J by 6 bases, with 14 bases between them. Germline loops: CDR1 SEHNR, CDR2 FQNEAQ (reference sequence). The CDR3 sequence: CASSGPVSPEQYV. CDR3 sequence (DNA): TGTGCCAGCAGCGGCCCAGTTTCGCCCGAGCAGTACGTC.

This clone was detected a few times. The rearrangement joins TRBV30 to TRBJ1-6; 12 nucleotides agree with TRBD1. With 3 bases clipped from V and 18 bases from J, the junction kept 6 bases outside the gene matches. Germline V gene sequence: CDR1 GTSNPN, CDR2 SVGIG (reference sequence). The CDR3 length is 12 residues. This CDR3 reads CAWSAGTGGPHF. The CDR3 nucleotides read TGTGCCTGGAGCGCCGGGACAGGGGGCCCCCACTTT.

V usage is TRBV19 and J usage is TRBJ1-5; D remains ambiguous. This CDR3 has 16 residues. Germline CDR1 reads LNHDA; CDR2 reads SQIVND (reference sequence). V lost 3 bases to trimming and J lost 0 bases, with 12 bases between them. The DNA for the CDR3 is TGTGCCAGTAGTATTGACCAGGCCTATAGCAATCAGCCCCAGCATTTT. Residues: CASSIDQAYSNQPQHF.

V is TRBV28 and J is TRBJ2-1; TRBD2 aligns across 7 bases. With 5 bases clipped from V and 10 bases from J, the junction kept 14 bases outside the gene matches. This CDR3 is 15 amino acids long. In germline, CDR1 is MDHEN, CDR2 SYDVKM. The CDR3 spells CASSPRGLGRVEQFF. CDR3 nucleotide sequence: TGTGCCAGCAGTCCGCGTGGGCTGGGGAGGGTGGAGCAGTTCTTC. The entire variable domain, with the rest obtained from reference TRBV28 and TRBJ2-1, is as follows: DVKVTQSSRYLVKRTGEKVFLECVQDMDHENMFWYRQDPGLGLRLIYFSYDVKMKEKGDIPEGYSVSREKKERFSLILESASTNQTSMYLCASSPRGLGRVEQFFGPGTRLTVL.

V gene TRBV6-6 combines with J gene TRBJ2-7, with TRBD2 identical over 9 bases. The V segment lost 5 bases and the J segment 5 bases; nucleotides outside the gene matches: 10. The CDR3 runs to 15 residues. Per the germline V gene, CDR1 is MNHNY and CDR2 is SVGAGI (reference sequence). CDR3 DNA: TGTGCCAGCAGTACGGGCGGGGGGGCTATCAACGAGCAGTACTTC. Amino acids: CASSTGGGAINEQYF.